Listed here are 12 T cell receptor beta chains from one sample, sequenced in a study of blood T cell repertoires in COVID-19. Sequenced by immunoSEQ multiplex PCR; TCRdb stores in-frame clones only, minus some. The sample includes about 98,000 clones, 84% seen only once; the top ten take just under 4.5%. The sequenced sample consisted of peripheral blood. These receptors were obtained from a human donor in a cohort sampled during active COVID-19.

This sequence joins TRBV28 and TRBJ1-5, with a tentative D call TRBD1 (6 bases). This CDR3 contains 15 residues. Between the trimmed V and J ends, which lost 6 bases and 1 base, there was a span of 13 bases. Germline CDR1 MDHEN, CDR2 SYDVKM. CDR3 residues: CASRKDSLSNQPQHF. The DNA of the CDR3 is TGTGCCAGCAGAAAGGACAGTCTGAGCAATCAGCCCCAGCATTTT.

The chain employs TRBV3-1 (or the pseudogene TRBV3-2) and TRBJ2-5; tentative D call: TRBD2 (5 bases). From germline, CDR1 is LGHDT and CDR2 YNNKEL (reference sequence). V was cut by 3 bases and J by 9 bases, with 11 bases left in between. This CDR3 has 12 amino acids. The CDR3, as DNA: TGTGCCAGCAGCCATAAGGGAGTACCCCAGTACTTC. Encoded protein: CASSHKGVPQYF.

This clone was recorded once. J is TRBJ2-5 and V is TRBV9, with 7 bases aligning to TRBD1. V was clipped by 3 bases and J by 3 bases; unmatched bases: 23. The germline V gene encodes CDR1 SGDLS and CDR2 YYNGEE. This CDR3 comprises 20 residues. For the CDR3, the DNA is TGTGCCAGCAGCGGAGGCACAGGGGCTGGAGATATGGGTCTGAAAGAGACCCAGTACTTC. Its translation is CASSGGTGAGDMGLKETQYF.

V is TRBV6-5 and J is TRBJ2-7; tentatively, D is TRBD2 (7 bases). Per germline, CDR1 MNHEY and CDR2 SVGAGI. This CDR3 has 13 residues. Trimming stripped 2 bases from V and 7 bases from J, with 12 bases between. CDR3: CASSYGRGGEQYF. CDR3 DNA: TGTGCCAGCAGTTACGGGAGGGGGGGAGAGCAGTACTTC.

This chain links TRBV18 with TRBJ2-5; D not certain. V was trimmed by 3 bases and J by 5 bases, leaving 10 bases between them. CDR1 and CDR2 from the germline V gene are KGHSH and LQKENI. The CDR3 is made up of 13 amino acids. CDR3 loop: CASSPGSTETQYF. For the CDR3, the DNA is TGTGCCAGCTCACCCGGGTCTACCGAGACCCAGTACTTC. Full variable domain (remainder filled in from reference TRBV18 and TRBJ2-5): NAGVMQNPRHLVRRRGQEARLRCSPMKGHSHVYWYRQLPEEGLKFMVYLQKENIIDESGMPKERFSAEFPKEGPSILRIQQVVRGDSAAYFCASSPGSTETQYFGPGTRLLVL.

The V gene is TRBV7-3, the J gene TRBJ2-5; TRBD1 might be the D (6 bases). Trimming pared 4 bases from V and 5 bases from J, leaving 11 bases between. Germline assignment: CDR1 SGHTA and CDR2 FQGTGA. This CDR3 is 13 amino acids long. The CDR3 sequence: CASSSGVGETQYF. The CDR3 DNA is TGTGCCAGCAGCTCAGGGGTTGGGGAGACCCAGTACTTC. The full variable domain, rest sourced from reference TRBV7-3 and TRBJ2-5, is GAGVSQTPSNKVTEKGKYVELRCDPISGHTALYWYRQSLGQGPEFLIYFQGTGAADDSGLPNDRFFAVRPEGSVSTLKIQRTERGDSAVYLCASSSGVGETQYFGPGTRLLVL.

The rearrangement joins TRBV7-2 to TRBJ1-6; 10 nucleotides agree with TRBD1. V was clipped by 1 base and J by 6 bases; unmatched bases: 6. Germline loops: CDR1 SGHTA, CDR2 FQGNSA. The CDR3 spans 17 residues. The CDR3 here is CASSLGGQGLPNSPLHF. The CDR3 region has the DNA TGTGCCAGCAGCTTAGGGGGACAGGGGCTCCCTAATTCACCCCTCCACTTT.

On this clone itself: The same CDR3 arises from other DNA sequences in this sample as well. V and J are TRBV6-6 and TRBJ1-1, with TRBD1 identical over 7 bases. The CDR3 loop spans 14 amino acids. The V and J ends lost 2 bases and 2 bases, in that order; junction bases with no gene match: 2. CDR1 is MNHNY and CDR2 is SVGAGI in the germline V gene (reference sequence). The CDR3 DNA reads TGTGCCAGCAGTTACGGACAGGCAAACACTGAAGCTTTCTTT. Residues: CASSYGQANTEAFF.

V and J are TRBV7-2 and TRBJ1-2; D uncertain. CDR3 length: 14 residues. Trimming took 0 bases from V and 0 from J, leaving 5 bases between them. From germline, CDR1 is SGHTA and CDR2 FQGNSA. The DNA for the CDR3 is TGTGCCAGCAGCTTAGCTCCTGCTAACTATGGCTACACCTTC. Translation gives CASSLAPANYGYTF.

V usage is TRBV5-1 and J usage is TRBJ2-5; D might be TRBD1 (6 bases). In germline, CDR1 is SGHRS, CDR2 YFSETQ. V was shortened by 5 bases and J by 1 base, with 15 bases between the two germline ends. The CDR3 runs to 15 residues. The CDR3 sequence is CASREKTGFQETQYF. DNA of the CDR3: TGCGCCAGCAGAGAGAAGACAGGTTTCCAAGAGACCCAGTACTTC.

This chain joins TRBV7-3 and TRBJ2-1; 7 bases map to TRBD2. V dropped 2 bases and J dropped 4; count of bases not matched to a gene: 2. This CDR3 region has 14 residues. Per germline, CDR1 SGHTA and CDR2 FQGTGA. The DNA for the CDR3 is TGTGCCAGCAGCTTAGGTAGCGGGTACAATGAGCAGTTCTTC. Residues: CASSLGSGYNEQFF.

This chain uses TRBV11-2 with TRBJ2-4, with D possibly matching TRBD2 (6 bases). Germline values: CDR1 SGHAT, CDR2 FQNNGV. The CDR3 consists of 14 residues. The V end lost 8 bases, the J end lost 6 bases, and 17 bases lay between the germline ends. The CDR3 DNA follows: TGTGCCAGCCGCCTACCGGGGGTAGGAAACATTCAGTACTTC. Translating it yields CASRLPGVGNIQYF.